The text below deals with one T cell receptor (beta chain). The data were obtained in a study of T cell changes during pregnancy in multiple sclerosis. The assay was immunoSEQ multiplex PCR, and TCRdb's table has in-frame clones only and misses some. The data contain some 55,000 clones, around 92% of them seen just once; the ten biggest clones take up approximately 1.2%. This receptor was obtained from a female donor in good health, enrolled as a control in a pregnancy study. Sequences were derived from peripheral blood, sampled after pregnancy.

CDR3 in amino acids: CASRLTGGTEAFF. The CDR3 coding sequence is TGTGCCAGCAGGTTGACAGGGGGCACTGAAGCTTTCTTT. The J gene is TRBJ1-1, the V gene TRBV6-6; 9 bases align to TRBD1. Per germline, CDR1 MNHNY and CDR2 SVGAGI (reference sequence). CDR3 length: 13 amino acids. J gave up 4 bases and V 6 bases, and 3 bases lay outside the gene matches.